This TCR beta chain was obtained from a study of T cell repertoires in cytomegalovirus infection. Overall study: Recently described HLA-C-restricted plus well-studied HLA-B-restricted CMV epitopes were used. Both CMV infection and a matching HLA type were indicated by public TCR beta signatures.

TCRdb used MiXCR to reprocess the reads, holding one entry per CDR3 protein. The repertoire includes a few hundred thousand distinct CDR3 sequences, roughly 25% of them detected once, and about an eighth sits in the top ten. V trimming: 0 bases; J trimming: 3 bases; junction bases outside the gene matches: 4. Germline CDR1 and CDR2: DFQATT and SNEGSKA (reference sequence). CDR3 length equals 16 residues. Study-level findings and limits: HLA-C-restricted CMV-specific TCR beta clonotypes were dominant in the ex vivo response. Carriers of CMV plus the relevant HLA were identified by cumulative public TCR beta family frequency.

This clonotype has just a few counts. As yet, its antigen is unknown. The source is a human donor in good health (CMV status not recorded). Some clones in this sample may be carry-over from other donors' samples. The sample consisted of cultured PBMCs, taken from culture after CMV antigen stimulation. The J gene is TRBJ2-1, the V gene TRBV20-1, with 11 bases matching TRBD2. CDR3 in DNA: TGCAGTGCTAGAGAGACTAGCGGGACCTACTACAATGAGCAGTTCTTC. It codes for CSARETSGTYYNEQFF.